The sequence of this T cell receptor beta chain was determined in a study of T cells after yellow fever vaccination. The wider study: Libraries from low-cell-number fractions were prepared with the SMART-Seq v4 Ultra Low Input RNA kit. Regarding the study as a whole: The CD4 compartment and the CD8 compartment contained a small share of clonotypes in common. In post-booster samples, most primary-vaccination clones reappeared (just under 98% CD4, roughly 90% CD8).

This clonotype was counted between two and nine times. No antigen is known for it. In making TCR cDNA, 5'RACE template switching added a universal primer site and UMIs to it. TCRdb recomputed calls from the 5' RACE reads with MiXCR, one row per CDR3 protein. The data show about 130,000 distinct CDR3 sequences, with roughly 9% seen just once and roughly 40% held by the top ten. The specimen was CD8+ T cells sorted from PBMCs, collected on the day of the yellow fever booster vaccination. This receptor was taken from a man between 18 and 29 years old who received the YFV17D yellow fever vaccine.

The CDR3 protein is CASSPPGEDTQYF. In DNA, the CDR3 is TGTGCCAGCAGCCCTCCAGGGGAGGATACGCAGTATTTT. The chain joins TRBV11-2 to TRBJ2-3, with a tentative D call TRBD1 (6 bases). Germline V gene sequence: CDR1 SGHAT, CDR2 FQNNGV. The V end lost 5 bases, the J end lost 6 bases, and 12 bases lay between the germline ends. CDR3 size: 13 residues.